The source of this T cell receptor (beta chain) is a study of OX40 agonist ivuxolimab in advanced cancers. Study findings and constraints: Determination of antigen specificity was not performed for the expanded peripheral T cells. Among T cells, CD8+ cells averaged more expanded clones than CD4+ cells. There was clonal expansion of CD4+ and CD8+ blood T cells by week 6 at 0.1 to 3.0 mg/kg.

The assay was immunoSEQ multiplex PCR, and TCRdb's table has in-frame clones only and misses some. The profile shows more than 85,000 clones, roughly 88% of them singletons. Points on this clone: Antigen: not known.

CDR3 length: 13 amino acids. Germline V lookup: CDR1 GTSNPN, CDR2 SVGIG (reference sequence). The V gene end was trimmed by 4 bases and the J gene end by 2 bases; junction bases not matched to a gene: 2. This clonotype was sampled from an adult with an advanced solid tumor such as melanoma, head and neck, liver or kidney cancer. The material sequenced was CD4+ or CD8+ T cells sorted from blood, taken in a trial of the OX40 agonist ivuxolimab. The chain combines TRBV30 with TRBJ1-5; TRBD1 agrees at 7 bases. The CDR3 loop reads CAWNDRGNQPQHF. The CDR3 nucleotides read TGTGCCTGGAACGACAGGGGCAATCAGCCCCAGCATTTT.